These 15 T cell receptor beta chains came from one sample sequenced in a study of T cell repertoires in ileal Crohn's disease. The method was immunoSEQ multiplex PCR; TCRdb's version includes in-frame clones alone and lacks a portion of them. The profile shows around 17,000 clones, 65% to 85% of them singletons. The sample was ileal tissue. These receptors were obtained from an adult with Crohn's disease.

The chain combines TRBV7-9 with TRBJ1-2; TRBD1 agrees at 8 bases. CDR3 length: 14 amino acids. Germline V gives CDR1 SEHNR, CDR2 FQNEAQ (reference sequence). V shed 1 base, J shed 4 bases, and the junction held 2 bases outside the gene matches. CDR3 sequence (DNA): TGTGCCAGCAGCTTAGGGGACAGGCCCTATGGCTACACCTTC. Protein product: CASSLGDRPYGYTF.

The table lists this clone with a few counts. The chain combines TRBV7-6 with TRBJ1-4, with D perhaps matching TRBD1 (6 bases). The V gene lost 4 bases and the J gene lost 5 bases, with 11 bases spanning the gap. The germline V gene has CDR1 SGHVS and CDR2 FNYEAQ. The CDR3 spans 14 residues. CDR3 DNA sequence: TGTGCCAGCAGCTCAGGGGTCCAAAATGAAAAACTGTTTTTT. It yields the protein CASSSGVQNEKLFF.

This chain links TRBV11-3 with TRBJ1-5, with D possibly being TRBD1 (6 bases). Trimming shortened V by 1 base and J by 2 bases, and 6 bases separated the two germline ends. CDR1 SGHNT and CDR2 YENEEA come from the germline V gene. The CDR3 runs 14 residues. CDR3 in amino acids: CASSLGQGNQPQHF. The CDR3 nucleotides read TGTGCCAGCAGCTTAGGACAGGGCAATCAGCCCCAGCATTTT.

The chain recombines TRBV6-5 with TRBJ2-3; D gene ambiguous. Trimming took off 6 bases at V and 0 bases at J, with 13 bases between the two ends. The CDR3 is 15 amino acids. CDR1 is MNHEY and CDR2 is SVGAGI in the germline V gene. The CDR3 DNA sequence: TGTGCCAGCAGCAAACGCGGAGCTAGCACAGATACGCAGTATTTT. Translation gives CASSKRGASTDTQYF.

This chain uses TRBV5-1 with TRBJ2-3, with 7 nucleotides matching TRBD1. V dropped 0 bases and J dropped 4; count of bases not matched to a gene: 5. The germline CDR1 and CDR2 sequences are SGHRS and YFSETQ. The CDR3 runs to 15 residues. This chain's CDR3 is CASSLETGFPDTQYF. CDR3 nucleotide sequence: TGCGCCAGCAGCTTGGAGACAGGGTTCCCAGATACGCAGTATTTT.

This clone was found once. This rearrangement joins TRBV4-1 to TRBJ2-5, with a weak D call TRBD1 (6 bases). The closer fit of TRBJ2-7 to the DNA end suggests the J call may be wrong. Germline V gene data show CDR1 as MGHRA and CDR2 as YSYEKL. The CDR3 covers 18 residues. The CDR3 region is CASSQEPRVRDKTHEQYF. The DNA of the CDR3 is TGCGCCAGCAGCCAAGAACCCAGAGTACGGGACAAGACCCACGAGCAGTACTTC.

This chain connects TRBV19 to TRBJ2-3; 9 bases line up with TRBD1. This CDR3 has 14 residues. In germline, CDR1 is LNHDA, CDR2 SQIVND (reference sequence). The V gene end was trimmed by 1 base and the J gene end by 4 bases; junction bases not matched to a gene: 0. This CDR3 reads CASSIGQGADTQYF. Here the CDR3 DNA reads TGTGCCAGTAGTATAGGACAGGGGGCAGATACGCAGTATTTT.

V is TRBV2 and J is TRBJ2-5; D perhaps matches TRBD2 (5 bases). Germline V lookup: CDR1 SNHLY, CDR2 FYNNEI. V was cut by 4 bases and J by 10 bases, with 16 bases left in between. The CDR3 loop spans 13 amino acids. The CDR3, as DNA: TGTGCCAGCAGTGGTACGAGTGCCGGGGACCAGTACTTC. Its protein is CASSGTSAGDQYF.

The rearrangement uses TRBV12-5 and TRBJ2-6; 8 bases fit TRBD1. The CDR3 totals 18 residues. The germline V gene encodes CDR1 LGHNT and CDR2 FRNRAP. V was pared by 2 bases and J by 6 bases, with 12 bases of the junction left unmatched. The CDR3 loop reads CASGLWTGWDSLANVLTF. CDR3 coding DNA: TGTGCTAGTGGTTTGTGGACAGGGTGGGACTCTCTGGCCAACGTCCTGACTTTC.

This clone was recorded once. The chain is built from TRBV5-1 and TRBJ2-1, with 11 bases that match TRBD2. The CDR3 runs 18 residues. Germline V gene lookup returns CDR1 SGHRS and CDR2 YFSETQ. J was trimmed by 1 base and V by 1 base; bases with no gene match: 7. This chain's CDR3 is CASSLTSGSLGSYNEQFF. The CDR3, as DNA: TGCGCCAGCAGCTTGACTAGCGGGAGCCTAGGTTCCTACAATGAGCAGTTCTTC.

The chain has TRBV11-3 and TRBJ2-7; no reliable D call. This CDR3 has 13 residues. Germline assignment: CDR1 SGHNT and CDR2 YENEEA. The V end lost 5 bases, the J end lost 3 bases, and 11 bases lay between the germline ends. Written as DNA, the CDR3 is TGTGCCAGCAGCCCCCGGGTTTACTACGAGCAGTACTTC. It specifies CASSPRVYYEQYF.

This clone was observed a few times. The chain links TRBV15 to TRBJ2-5; D possibly corresponds to TRBD2 (5 bases). Germline V lookup: CDR1 LNHNV, CDR2 YYDKDF (reference sequence). Trimming stripped 1 base from V and 2 bases from J, with 11 bases between. The CDR3 consists of 15 residues. The CDR3 sequence: CATSRGASGQETQYF. Here the CDR3 DNA reads TGTGCCACCAGCAGAGGCGCCAGCGGACAAGAGACCCAGTACTTC.

This rearrangement joins TRBV12-5 to TRBJ2-7; 8 bases align to TRBD2. V trimming: 4 bases; J trimming: 2 bases; junction bases outside the gene matches: 7. This CDR3 is built from 15 residues. The germline V gene has CDR1 LGHNT and CDR2 FRNRAP. CDR3 region: CASGSSSGLAYEQYF. CDR3 in DNA: TGTGCTAGTGGTTCTTCTAGCGGGCTAGCCTACGAGCAGTACTTC.

The rearrangement uses TRBV25-1 and TRBJ2-4, with 8 bases lining up with TRBD2. Trimming at V came to 5 bases and at J to 9 bases, leaving 15 bases not matched to a gene. CDR3 length: 16 amino acids. Germline V gene sequence: CDR1 MGHDK, CDR2 SYGVNS. The CDR3 region is CASSPPGGTGRGIQYF. DNA for the CDR3: TGTGCCAGCAGTCCCCCCGGGGGGACCGGGAGGGGCATTCAGTACTTC. The variable domain in full, with the rest retrieved from reference TRBV25-1 and TRBJ2-4, is EADIYQTPRYLVIGTGKKITLECSQTMGHDKMYWYQQDPGMELHLIHYSYGVNSTEKGDLSSESTVSRIRTEHFPLTLESARPSHTSQYLCASSPPGGTGRGIQYFGAGTRLSVL.

This clone came up a few times. The chain uses TRBV5-4 and TRBJ1-3; D perhaps matches TRBD1 (5 bases). V was clipped by 5 bases and J by 2 bases, with 14 bases between them. The germline CDR1 and CDR2 sequences are SGHNT and YYREEE (reference sequence). This CDR3 spans 15 amino acids. The CDR3 here is CASRRDFDPGNTIYF. The DNA for the CDR3 is TGTGCCAGCAGACGGGACTTCGACCCTGGAAACACCATATATTTT. The full variable domain, with the rest looked up from reference TRBV5-4 and TRBJ1-3, is ETGVTQSPTHLIKTRGQQVTLRCSSQSGHNTVSWYQQALGQGPQFIFQYYREEENGRGNFPPRFSGLQFPNYSSELNVNALELDDSALYLCASRRDFDPGNTIYFGEGSWLTVV.